The 20 T cell receptor beta chains in this list originate from one sample, sequenced in a study of CD8 T cells in Susac syndrome. After extraction with the RNeasy kit, roughly 0.45 to 1 ug of the RNA was reverse transcribed using random hexamers. TCRdb reanalysed the immunoSEQ multiplex PCR reads using MiXCR and keeps one entry per CDR3 protein. The data hold 180,000 or so distinct CDR3 sequences, with around 94% observed a single time. The sample consisted of CD4+ T cells from PBMCs. The receptor source for this set is a human donor in good health.

The chain couples TRBV7-9 to TRBJ2-7; D is unclear. This CDR3 is 13 amino acids long. Germline CDR1 and CDR2: SEHNR and FQNEAQ (reference sequence). V shed 4 bases and J shed 3 bases, with 10 bases lying between them. CDR3 bases: TGTGCCAGCAGCTCGAGCCTGGACTACGAGCAGTACTTC. It codes for CASSSSLDYEQYF. The variable domain in full, completed from reference TRBV7-9 and TRBJ2-7, reads DTGVSQNPRHKITKRGQNVTFRCDPISEHNRLYWYRQTLGQGPEFLTYFQNEAQLEKSRLLSDRFSAERPKGSFSTLEIQRTEQGDSAMYLCASSSSLDYEQYFGPGTRLTVT.

V and J are TRBV30 and TRBJ2-6; D possibly corresponds to TRBD2 (5 bases). The CDR3 spans 14 residues. Trimming took 7 bases from V and 4 from J, leaving 14 bases between them. The germline CDR1 and CDR2 sequences are GTSNPN and SVGIG (reference sequence). This CDR3 is CASAGGPGANVLTF. CDR3 nucleotides: TGTGCCTCGGCCGGAGGTCCAGGGGCCAACGTCCTGACTTTC. The whole variable domain, filled in from reference TRBV30 and TRBJ2-6, reads SQTIHQWPATLVQPVGSPLSLECTVEGTSNPNLYWYRQAAGRGLQLLFYSVGIGQISSEVPQNLSASRPQDRQFILSSKKLLLSDSGFYLCASAGGPGANVLTFGAGSRLTVL.

The chain carries TRBV29-1 and TRBJ2-3, with D unresolved. There are 14 residues in the CDR3. V lost 4 bases to trimming and J lost 1 base, with 12 bases between them. Germline CDR1 reads SQVTM; CDR2 reads ANQGSEA. The CDR3 loop is CSVVNPVRTDTQYF. DNA for the CDR3: TGCAGCGTTGTTAACCCGGTGCGCACAGATACGCAGTATTTT.

The chain is built from TRBV12-3 or TRBV12-4 and TRBJ1-2; no clear D. CDR3 length: 11 residues. V lost 6 bases to trimming and J lost 4 bases, with 6 bases between them. The CDR3 DNA follows: TGTGCCAGCAGCGAACGCTATGGCTACACCTTC. Translated: CASSERYGYTF.

In its sample, this clonotype was seen once. CDR3 sequence (DNA): TGTGCCAGCTCACCAGGGACCGGGGATAATTCACCCCTCCACTTT. Translation: CASSPGTGDNSPLHF. This rearrangement joins TRBV18 to TRBJ1-6; perhaps TRBD1 as D (5 bases). CDR1 and CDR2 from the germline V gene are KGHSH and LQKENI. Trimming pared 2 bases from V and 5 bases from J, leaving 10 bases between. This CDR3 is 15 amino acids long.

This clonotype was seen just once. The chain recombines TRBV20-1 with TRBJ2-3; D not certain. Germline V gene lookup returns CDR1 DFQATT and CDR2 SNEGSKA (reference sequence). V dropped 6 bases and J dropped 5 bases, with 12 bases sitting between them. The CDR3 runs 12 residues. CDR3 loop: CSAPGWGDTQYF. In DNA, the CDR3 is TGCAGTGCCCCTGGATGGGGAGATACGCAGTATTTT.

The chain is built from TRBV27 and TRBJ1-5, with no clear D. The germline V gene has CDR1 MNHEY and CDR2 SMNVEV (reference sequence). There are 13 residues in the CDR3. V lost 2 bases and J 10 bases, leaving 12 bases between the germline ends. CDR3 sequence reads: CASSLGLNRPQHF. The CDR3 DNA reads as TGTGCCAGCAGTTTAGGTTTGAACCGTCCCCAGCATTTT.

This clonotype was seen just once. V and J are TRBV18 and TRBJ2-5, with D perhaps matching TRBD1 or TRBD2 (5 bases each). V shed 4 bases and J shed 5 bases, with 11 bases lying between them. Germline-derived CDR1 and CDR2 are KGHSH and LQKENI. The CDR3 covers 13 residues. The CDR3 DNA follows: TGTGCCAGCTCACGGGGGACGCTGGAGACCCAGTACTTC. It translates to CASSRGTLETQYF.

CDR3 bases: TGTGCCAGCAGTGCCTCGGACAGGGGAGCTTTCTTT. Encoded protein: CASSASDRGAFF. V is TRBV25-1 and J is TRBJ1-1; TRBD1 matches at 9 bases. Germline V gives CDR1 MGHDK, CDR2 SYGVNS. The length of the CDR3 is 12 residues. The V and J ends lost 4 bases and 10 bases, in that order; junction bases with no gene match: 4.

The chain recombines TRBV5-6 with TRBJ1-4, with a possible D match to TRBD1 (5 bases). Germline V CDR1 and CDR2: SGHDT, YYEEEE. V lost 4 bases and J 12 bases, leaving 19 bases between the germline ends. The CDR3 runs to 14 residues. The CDR3 loop is CASSGIGTAGELFF. DNA of the CDR3: TGTGCCAGCAGCGGAATCGGGACGGCCGGGGAACTGTTTTTT. The whole variable domain, remainder taken from reference TRBV5-6 and TRBJ1-4, is DAGVTQSPTHLIKTRGQQVTLRCSPKSGHDTVSWYQQALGQGPQFIFQYYEEEERQRGNFPDRFSGHQFPNYSSELNVNALLLGDSALYLCASSGIGTAGELFFGSGTQLSVL.

The chain combines TRBV7-2 with TRBJ2-7, with 10 nucleotides matching TRBD1. This CDR3 has 16 amino acids. From germline, CDR1 is SGHTA and CDR2 FQGNSA. J lost 4 bases, V lost 5 bases, and 11 bases had no gene match. The DNA of the CDR3 is TGTGCCAGCAGCACGATACCGGGACAGGGGATATACGAGCAGTACTTC. This codes for CASSTIPGQGIYEQYF.

This chain connects TRBV5-1 to TRBJ2-7; 9 bases map to TRBD1. The J segment lost 2 bases and the V segment lost 7 bases, leaving 7 bases of the junction unmatched. This CDR3 comprises 14 residues. Germline CDR1 SGHRS, CDR2 YFSETQ. CDR3: CASQAGTGTYEQYF. In nucleotides, the CDR3 is TGCGCCAGCCAGGCCGGGACAGGGACCTACGAGCAGTACTTC.

V usage is TRBV7-2 and J usage is TRBJ1-2, with D maybe TRBD1 (6 bases). Trimming removed 2 bases from V and 7 bases from J, with 14 bases in between. The germline gives CDR1 SGHTA, CDR2 FQGNSA. The CDR3 consists of 14 residues. Here the CDR3 DNA reads TGTGCCAGCAGCTTAATCGGGGGCGCTTCTGGCTACACCTTC. Translating gives CASSLIGGASGYTF. Supplemented by reference TRBV7-2 and TRBJ1-2, the full variable domain reads GAGVSQSPSNKVTEKGKDVELRCDPISGHTALYWYRQSLGQGLEFLIYFQGNSAPDKSGLPSDRFSAERTGGSVSTLTIQRTQQEDSAVYLCASSLIGGASGYTFGSGTRLTVV.

Written as DNA, the CDR3 is TGCAGTGCTAGCCCCAGGAATGAGACCCAGTACTTC. Translated: CSASPRNETQYF. This chain joins TRBV20-1 and TRBJ2-5; no reliable D call. Germline CDR1 reads DFQATT; CDR2 reads SNEGSKA (reference sequence). V was cut by 3 bases and J by 5 bases, with 10 bases left in between. The CDR3 has 12 amino acids.

This rearrangement joins TRBV30 to TRBJ2-7; the D gene is possibly TRBD2 (7 bases). The CDR3 totals 12 residues. Germline V lookup: CDR1 GTSNPN, CDR2 SVGIG (reference sequence). The V end was cut by 0 bases, the J end by 6 bases, with 9 bases between. CDR3 sequence: CAWSVGGLEQYF. The CDR3 DNA sequence: TGTGCCTGGAGTGTCGGGGGGCTCGAGCAGTACTTC.

The chain employs TRBV11-2 and TRBJ2-5; TRBD2 agrees at 14 bases. The CDR3 extends over 17 amino acids. Germline V CDR1 and CDR2: SGHAT, FQNNGV. J was trimmed by 2 bases and V by 5 bases; bases with no gene match: 7. Written as DNA, the CDR3 is TGTGCCAGCAGCCCCGGGACTAGCGGGGGAACTCAAGAGACCCAGTACTTC. This gives the protein CASSPGTSGGTQETQYF.

CDR3 sequence reads: CASSAPGNTEAFF. The CDR3 DNA follows: TGTGCCAGCAGCGCCCCGGGGAACACTGAAGCTTTCTTT. This rearrangement joins TRBV5-4 to TRBJ1-1; D gene ambiguous. This CDR3 has 13 amino acids. V lost 4 bases to trimming and J lost 1 base, with 8 bases between them. Germline V gives CDR1 SGHNT, CDR2 YYREEE (reference sequence).

The chain couples TRBV25-1 to TRBJ1-4; 9 bases align to TRBD1. Per germline, CDR1 MGHDK and CDR2 SYGVNS. The V segment lost 3 bases and the J segment 8 bases; nucleotides outside the gene matches: 13. The CDR3 covers 17 residues. CDR3 region: CASSDRKSGQGKEKLFF. The CDR3 region has the DNA TGTGCCAGCAGTGATAGAAAGAGTGGACAGGGGAAGGAAAAACTGTTTTTT.

V and J are TRBV5-4 and TRBJ2-1, with a tentative D call TRBD1 (6 bases). V lost 1 base, J lost 3 bases, and 11 bases lay in between. CDR1 and CDR2 (germline): SGHNT, YYREEE (reference sequence). CDR3 length equals 15 residues. The CDR3 region has the DNA TGTGCCAGCAGCTTGCGATGGACAGACTACAATGAGCAGTTCTTC. It specifies CASSLRWTDYNEQFF.

V is TRBV20-1 and J is TRBJ1-2; 7 bases align to TRBD1. This CDR3 is 13 amino acids long. Germline CDR1 is DFQATT and CDR2 is SNEGSKA (reference sequence). Unmatched junction bases numbered 9, after V lost 5 bases and J lost 6 bases. CDR3 sequence: CSALAGTVDGYTF. In DNA, the CDR3 is TGCAGTGCTCTCGCCGGGACAGTTGATGGCTACACCTTC.